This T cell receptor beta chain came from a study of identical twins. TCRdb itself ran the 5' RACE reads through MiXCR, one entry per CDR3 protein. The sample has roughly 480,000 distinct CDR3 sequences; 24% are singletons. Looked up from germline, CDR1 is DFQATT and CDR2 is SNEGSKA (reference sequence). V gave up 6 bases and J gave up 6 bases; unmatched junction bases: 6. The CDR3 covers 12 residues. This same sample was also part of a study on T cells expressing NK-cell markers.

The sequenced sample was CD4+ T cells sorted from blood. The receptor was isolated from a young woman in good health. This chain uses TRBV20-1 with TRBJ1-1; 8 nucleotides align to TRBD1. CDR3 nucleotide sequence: TGCAGTGCCTGGACAGGGATCTCTGAAGCTTTCTTT. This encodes CSAWTGISEAFF.